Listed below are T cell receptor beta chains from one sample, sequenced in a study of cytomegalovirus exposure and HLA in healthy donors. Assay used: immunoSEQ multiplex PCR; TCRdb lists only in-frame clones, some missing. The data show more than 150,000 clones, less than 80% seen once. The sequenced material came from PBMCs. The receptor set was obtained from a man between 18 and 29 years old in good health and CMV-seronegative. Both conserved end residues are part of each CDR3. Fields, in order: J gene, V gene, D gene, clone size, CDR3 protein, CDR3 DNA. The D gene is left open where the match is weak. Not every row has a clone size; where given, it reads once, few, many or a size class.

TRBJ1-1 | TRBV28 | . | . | CASSLSPSGTEAFF | TGTGCCAGCAGTTTATCACCGAGCGGCACTGAAGCTTTCTTT
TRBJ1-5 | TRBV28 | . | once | CASVSGNQPQHF | TGTGCCAGCGTCTCCGGGAATCAGCCCCAGCATTTT
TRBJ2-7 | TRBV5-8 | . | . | CASSTQEGSYEQYF | TGTGCCAGCAGCACCCAAGAGGGCTCCTACGAGCAGTACTTC
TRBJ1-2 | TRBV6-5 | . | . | CASAPAGAHGYTF | TGTGCCAGCGCACCGGCGGGAGCGCATGGCTACACCTTC
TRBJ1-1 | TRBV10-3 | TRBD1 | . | CAIRQGGEAFF | TGTGCCATCAGACAGGGGGGCGAAGCTTTCTTT
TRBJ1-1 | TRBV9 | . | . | CASSVDFRRTEAFF | TGTGCCAGCAGCGTAGATTTCCGGAGAACTGAAGCTTTCTTT
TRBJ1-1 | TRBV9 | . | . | CASSVGMGGGMNTEAFF | TGTGCCAGCAGCGTAGGAATGGGGGGAGGGATGAACACTGAAGCTTTCTTT
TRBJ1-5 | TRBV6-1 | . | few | CASSEGSLNQPQHF | TGTGCCAGCAGTGAAGGGAGTTTGAATCAGCCCCAGCATTTT
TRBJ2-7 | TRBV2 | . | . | CASSEGGIYEQYF | TGTGCCAGCAGTGAAGGGGGCATCTACGAGCAGTACTTC
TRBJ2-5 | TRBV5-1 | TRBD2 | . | CASGSENWRGAQETQYF | TGCGCCAGCGGATCCGAAAACTGGCGGGGGGCTCAAGAGACCCAGTACTTC
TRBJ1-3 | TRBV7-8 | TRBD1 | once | CASSLAPRQGSGNTIYF | TGTGCCAGCAGCTTAGCACCTAGACAGGGTTCTGGAAACACCATATATTTT
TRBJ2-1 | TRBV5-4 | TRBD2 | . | CASSSAKTLAGGGEQFF | TGTGCCAGCAGCTCCGCCAAAACTCTAGCGGGAGGCGGTGAGCAGTTCTTC